This section outlines one TCR beta chain sequence together with its context. Its antigen is unknown. CD4+CD127+ cells were sorted as the conventional CD4 T cells. Authors' processing steps: Pooled conventional T cells gave approximately 1x10^5 patient and 130,000 to 150,000 donor TCRbeta sequences. Some clones are missing from TCRdb's copy, which holds only in-frame ones; the method was immunoSEQ multiplex PCR. The V and J calls and clone size are taken from that table; D and trimming were inferred from the DNA. The sample carries 20,000 to 25,000 clones, approximately 97% recorded once. This sample was included in a study of B cell selection in AIRE deficiency. Points from the study as a whole: Of around 3,700 shared Treg TCRbeta sequences, roughly 32% were healthy-donor-only and about 9.1% patient-only. Healthy Tconv contained 36.6% of shared healthy Treg sequences; only TCRbeta sequenced. Shared Treg sequences had shorter CDR3s, biased toward rearrangements with few non-templated insertions.

V lost 2 bases and J 4 bases, leaving 6 bases between the germline ends. Germline lookup yields CDR1 SGHAT and CDR2 FQNNGV. The CDR3 length is 12 residues. This TCR derives from a human donor with AIRE deficiency. The material sequenced was conventional CD4+ T cells sorted from PBMCs. The chain recombines TRBV11-2 with TRBJ2-7; tentatively, D is TRBD1 (6 bases). CDR3 sequence: CASSLRGYEQYF. The CDR3, as DNA: TGTGCCAGCAGCTTAAGGGGGTACGAGCAGTACTTC.